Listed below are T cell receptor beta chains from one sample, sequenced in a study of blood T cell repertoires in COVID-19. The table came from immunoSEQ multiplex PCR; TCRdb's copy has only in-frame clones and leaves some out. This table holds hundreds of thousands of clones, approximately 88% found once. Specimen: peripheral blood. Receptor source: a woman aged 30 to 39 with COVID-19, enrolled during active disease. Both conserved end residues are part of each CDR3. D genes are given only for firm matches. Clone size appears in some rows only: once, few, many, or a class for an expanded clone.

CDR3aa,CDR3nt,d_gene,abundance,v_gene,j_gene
CASSETSGGFEEQYF,TGTGCCAGCAGCGAAACTAGCGGGGGGTTCGAAGAGCAGTACTTC,TRBD2,-,TRBV7-9,TRBJ2-7
CASSFKGLGEAFF,TGTGCCAGCAGTTTTAAGGGGCTTGGTGAAGCTTTCTTT,-,-,TRBV27,TRBJ1-1
CASSERAPGEQFF,TGTGCCAGCAGTGAACGTGCCCCAGGGGAGCAGTTCTTC,-,-,TRBV6-4,TRBJ2-1
CASSQERGSYEQYF,TGTGCCAGCAGCCAGGAGCGGGGGAGTTACGAGCAGTACTTC,TRBD2,once,TRBV9,TRBJ2-7
CATSGYTGVDNQPQHF,TGTGCCACCAGTGGATATACAGGGGTTGACAATCAGCCCCAGCATTTT,TRBD1,-,TRBV24-1,TRBJ1-5
CASSFGTGPDTEAFF,TGTGCCAGCAGCTTCGGGACAGGGCCAGACACTGAAGCTTTCTTT,TRBD1,-,TRBV5-8,TRBJ1-1
CASSKGPLAVSYNEQFF,TGTGCCAGCAGCAAAGGGCCCTTAGCGGTCTCCTACAATGAGCAGTTCTTC,-,-,TRBV21-1,TRBJ2-1
CASSVAAGQNYGYTF,TGTGCCAGCAGCGTAGCCGCGGGACAGAACTATGGCTACACCTTC,TRBD1,once,TRBV9,TRBJ1-2
CAISGTSGDTQYF,TGTGCCATCAGCGGGACTAGCGGGGATACGCAGTATTTT,TRBD2,many,TRBV10-3,TRBJ2-3
CASSPVDRECNEKLFF,TGTGCCAGCAGCCCGGTGGACCGGGAGTGTAATGAAAAACTGTTTTTT,-,-,TRBV3-1/TRBV3-2,TRBJ1-4
CASSQDYGNTEAFF,TGCGCCAGCAGCCAAGATTACGGGAACACTGAAGCTTTCTTT,-,-,TRBV4-3,TRBJ1-1
CASSQDFLAGSGYTF,TGCGCCAGCAGCCAAGATTTCCTCGCGGGTTCTGGCTACACCTTC,-,-,TRBV4-3,TRBJ1-2